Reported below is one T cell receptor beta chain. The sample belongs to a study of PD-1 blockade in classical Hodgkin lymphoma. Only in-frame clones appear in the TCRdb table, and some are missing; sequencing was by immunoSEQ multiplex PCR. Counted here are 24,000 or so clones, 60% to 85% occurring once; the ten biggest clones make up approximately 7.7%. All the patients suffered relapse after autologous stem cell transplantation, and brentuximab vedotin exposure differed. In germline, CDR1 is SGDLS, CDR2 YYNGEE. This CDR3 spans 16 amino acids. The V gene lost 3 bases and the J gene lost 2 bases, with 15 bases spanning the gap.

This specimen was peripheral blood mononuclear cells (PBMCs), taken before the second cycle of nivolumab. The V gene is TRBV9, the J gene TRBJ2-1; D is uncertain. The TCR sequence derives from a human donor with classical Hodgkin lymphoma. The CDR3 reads CASSGLYAPTYNEQFF. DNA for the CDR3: TGTGCCAGCAGCGGACTTTACGCCCCCACCTACAATGAGCAGTTCTTC. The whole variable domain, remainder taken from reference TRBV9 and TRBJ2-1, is DSGVTQTPKHLITATGQRVTLRCSPRSGDLSVYWYQQSLDQGLQFLIQYYNGEERAKGNILERFSAQQFPDLHSELNLSSLELGDSALYFCASSGLYAPTYNEQFFGPGTRLTVL.